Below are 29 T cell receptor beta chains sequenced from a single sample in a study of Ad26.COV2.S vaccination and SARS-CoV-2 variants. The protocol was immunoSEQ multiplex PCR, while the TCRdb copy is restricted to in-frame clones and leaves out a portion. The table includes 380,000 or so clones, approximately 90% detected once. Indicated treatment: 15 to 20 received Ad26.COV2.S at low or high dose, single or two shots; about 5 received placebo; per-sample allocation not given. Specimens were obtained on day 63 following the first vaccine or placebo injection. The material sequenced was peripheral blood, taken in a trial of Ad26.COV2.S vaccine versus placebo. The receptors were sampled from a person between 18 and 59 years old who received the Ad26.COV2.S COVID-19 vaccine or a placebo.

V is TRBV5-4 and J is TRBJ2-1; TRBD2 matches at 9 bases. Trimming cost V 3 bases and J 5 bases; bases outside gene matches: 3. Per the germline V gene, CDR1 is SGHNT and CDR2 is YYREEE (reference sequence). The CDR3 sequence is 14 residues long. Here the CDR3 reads CASSSAGGHNEQFF. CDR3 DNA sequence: TGTGCCAGCAGCTCAGCGGGAGGTCACAATGAGCAGTTCTTC.

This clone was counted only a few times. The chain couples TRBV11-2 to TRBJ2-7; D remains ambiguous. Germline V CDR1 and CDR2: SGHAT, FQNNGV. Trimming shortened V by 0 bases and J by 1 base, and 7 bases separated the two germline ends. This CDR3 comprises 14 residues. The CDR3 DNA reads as TGTGCCAGCAGCTTAGAAGGAATATCCTACGAGCAGTACTTC. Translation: CASSLEGISYEQYF.

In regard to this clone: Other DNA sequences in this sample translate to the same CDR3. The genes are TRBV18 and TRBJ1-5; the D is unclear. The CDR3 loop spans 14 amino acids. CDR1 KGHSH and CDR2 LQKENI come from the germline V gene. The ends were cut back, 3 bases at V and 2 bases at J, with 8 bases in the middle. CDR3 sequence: CASSPSQGNQPQHF. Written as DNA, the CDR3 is TGTGCCAGCTCACCCTCCCAGGGCAATCAGCCCCAGCATTTT.

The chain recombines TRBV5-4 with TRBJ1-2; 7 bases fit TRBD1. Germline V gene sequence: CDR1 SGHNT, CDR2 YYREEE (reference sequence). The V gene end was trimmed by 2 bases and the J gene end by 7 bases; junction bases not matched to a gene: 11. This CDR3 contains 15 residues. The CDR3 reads CASSLNDRVGGGYTF. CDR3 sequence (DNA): TGTGCCAGCAGCTTAAATGACAGGGTTGGCGGTGGCTACACCTTC. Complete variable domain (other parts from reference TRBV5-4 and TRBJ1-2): ETGVTQSPTHLIKTRGQQVTLRCSSQSGHNTVSWYQQALGQGPQFIFQYYREEENGRGNFPPRFSGLQFPNYSSELNVNALELDDSALYLCASSLNDRVGGGYTFGSGTRLTVV.

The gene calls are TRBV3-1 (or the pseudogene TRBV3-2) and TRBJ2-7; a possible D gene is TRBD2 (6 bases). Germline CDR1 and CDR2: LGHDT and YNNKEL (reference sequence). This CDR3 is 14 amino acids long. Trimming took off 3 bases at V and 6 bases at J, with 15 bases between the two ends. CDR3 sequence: CASSHGGALGEQYF. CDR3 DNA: TGTGCCAGCAGCCACGGAGGGGCTCTCGGCGAGCAGTACTTC.

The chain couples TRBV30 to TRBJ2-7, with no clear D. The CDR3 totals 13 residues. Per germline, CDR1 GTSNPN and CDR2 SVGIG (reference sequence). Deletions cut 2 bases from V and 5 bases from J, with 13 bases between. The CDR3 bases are TGTGCCTGGAGTCTGGCTCTTCGCGACGAGCAGTACTTC. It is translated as CAWSLALRDEQYF.

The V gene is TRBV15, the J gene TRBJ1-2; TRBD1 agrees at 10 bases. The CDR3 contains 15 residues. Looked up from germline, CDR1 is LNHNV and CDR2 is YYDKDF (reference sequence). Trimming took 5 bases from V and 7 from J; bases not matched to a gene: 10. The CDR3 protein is CATSPGNRDRGGYTF. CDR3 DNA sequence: TGTGCCACCAGCCCCGGAAACCGGGACAGGGGTGGCTACACCTTC.

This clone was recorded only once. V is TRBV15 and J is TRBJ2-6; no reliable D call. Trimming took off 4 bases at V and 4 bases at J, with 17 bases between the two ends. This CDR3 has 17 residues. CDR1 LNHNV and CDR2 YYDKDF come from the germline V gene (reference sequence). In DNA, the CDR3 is TGTGCCACCAGCAAAGAAGGGTTGGGATCCGGGGCCAACGTCCTGACTTTC. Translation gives CATSKEGLGSGANVLTF.

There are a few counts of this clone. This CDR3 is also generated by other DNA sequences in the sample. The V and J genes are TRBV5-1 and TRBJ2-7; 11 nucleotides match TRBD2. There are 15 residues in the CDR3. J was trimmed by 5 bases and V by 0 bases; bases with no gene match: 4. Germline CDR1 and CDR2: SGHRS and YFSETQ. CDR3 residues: CASSLVLAGGDEQYF. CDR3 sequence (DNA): TGCGCCAGCAGCTTGGTCCTAGCGGGAGGTGACGAGCAGTACTTC.

The CDR3 nucleotides read TGTGCCAGCAGCCAACCGGGGGGGGAAACAGATACGCAGTATTTT. Protein sequence: CASSQPGGETDTQYF. The V and J genes are TRBV3-1 (or the pseudogene TRBV3-2) and TRBJ2-3, with 8 bases matching TRBD2. Germline V CDR1 and CDR2: LGHDT, YNNKEL (reference sequence). J lost 3 bases, V lost 2 bases, and 4 bases had no gene match. The CDR3 sequence is 15 residues long.

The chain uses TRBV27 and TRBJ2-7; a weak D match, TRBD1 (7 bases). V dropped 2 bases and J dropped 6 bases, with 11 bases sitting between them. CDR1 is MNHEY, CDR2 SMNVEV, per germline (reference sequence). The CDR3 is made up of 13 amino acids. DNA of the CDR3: TGTGCCAGCAGTTTAGGAGGGGGCCTCGAGCAGTACTTC. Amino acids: CASSLGGGLEQYF.

CDR3 bases: TGTGCCAGCAGCCAAGATCTCGGCTCTGGGGCCAACGTCCTGACTTTC. Protein product: CASSQDLGSGANVLTF. The rearrangement joins TRBV4-2 to TRBJ2-6; D gene ambiguous. Looked up from germline, CDR1 is LGHNA and CDR2 is YNFKEQ. The V and J ends lost 0 bases and 0 bases respectively, with 6 bases between them. The CDR3 is 16 amino acids.

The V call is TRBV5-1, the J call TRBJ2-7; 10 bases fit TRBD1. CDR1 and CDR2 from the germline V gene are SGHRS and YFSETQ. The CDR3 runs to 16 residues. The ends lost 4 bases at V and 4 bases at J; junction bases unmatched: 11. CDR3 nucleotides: TGCGCCAGCAGCAATCCGGGACAGGGGTTTTTGTACGAGCAGTACTTC. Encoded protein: CASSNPGQGFLYEQYF.

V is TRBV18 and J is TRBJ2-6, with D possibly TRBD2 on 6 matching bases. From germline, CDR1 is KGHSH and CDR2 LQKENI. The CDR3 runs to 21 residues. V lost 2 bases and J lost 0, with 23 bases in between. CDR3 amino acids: CASSPIRLGGTFSSGANVLTF. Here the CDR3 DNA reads TGTGCCAGCTCACCAATAAGGTTAGGCGGGACTTTCTCCTCTGGGGCCAACGTCCTGACTTTC.

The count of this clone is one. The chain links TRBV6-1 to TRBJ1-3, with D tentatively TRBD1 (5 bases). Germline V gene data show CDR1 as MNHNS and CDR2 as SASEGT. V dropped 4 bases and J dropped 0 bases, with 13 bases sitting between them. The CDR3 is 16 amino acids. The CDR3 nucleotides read TGTGCCAGCAGTGGTTCCAGGGCCGACTCTGGAAACACCATATATTTT. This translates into CASSGSRADSGNTIYF.

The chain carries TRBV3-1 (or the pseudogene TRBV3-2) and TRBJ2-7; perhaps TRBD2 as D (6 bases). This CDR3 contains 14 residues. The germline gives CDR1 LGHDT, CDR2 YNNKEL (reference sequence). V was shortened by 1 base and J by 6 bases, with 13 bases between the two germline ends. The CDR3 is CASSQASGGREQYF. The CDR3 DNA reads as TGTGCCAGCAGCCAAGCCTCTGGAGGGCGCGAGCAGTACTTC.

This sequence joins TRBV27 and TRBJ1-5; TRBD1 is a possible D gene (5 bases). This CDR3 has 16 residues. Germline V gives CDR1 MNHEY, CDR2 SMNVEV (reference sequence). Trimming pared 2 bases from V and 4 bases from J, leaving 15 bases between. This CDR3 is CASSLTLGAGNQPQHF. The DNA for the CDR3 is TGTGCCAGCAGTTTAACTTTAGGGGCTGGGAATCAGCCCCAGCATTTT.

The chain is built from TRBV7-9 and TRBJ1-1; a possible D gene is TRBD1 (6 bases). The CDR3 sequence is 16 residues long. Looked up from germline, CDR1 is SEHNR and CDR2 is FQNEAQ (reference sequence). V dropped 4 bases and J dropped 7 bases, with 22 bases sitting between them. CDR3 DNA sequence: TGTGCCAGCAGCTCCTATAGCGGGGGGCGAGGGTATGAAGCTTTCTTT. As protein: CASSSYSGGRGYEAFF.

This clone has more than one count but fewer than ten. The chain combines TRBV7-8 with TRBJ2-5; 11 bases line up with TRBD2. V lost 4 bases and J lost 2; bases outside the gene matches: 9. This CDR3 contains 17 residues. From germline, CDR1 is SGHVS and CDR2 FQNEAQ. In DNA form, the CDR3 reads TGTGCCAGCAGCTCCACCGGGACTAGCGGATCTCAAGAGACCCAGTACTTC. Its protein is CASSSTGTSGSQETQYF.

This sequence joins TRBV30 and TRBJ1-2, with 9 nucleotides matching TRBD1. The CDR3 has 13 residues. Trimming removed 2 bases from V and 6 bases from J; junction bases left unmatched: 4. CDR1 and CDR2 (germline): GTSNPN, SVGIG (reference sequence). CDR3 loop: CAWSRDRVDGYTF. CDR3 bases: TGTGCCTGGAGTCGGGACAGGGTGGATGGCTACACCTTC.

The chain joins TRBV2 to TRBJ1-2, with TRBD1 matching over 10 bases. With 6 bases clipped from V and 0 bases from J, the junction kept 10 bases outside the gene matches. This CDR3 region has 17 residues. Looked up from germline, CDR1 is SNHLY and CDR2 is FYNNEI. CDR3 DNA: TGTGCCAGCAGCGGATGGACAGGGGGGTCACCTAACTATGGCTACACCTTC. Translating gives CASSGWTGGSPNYGYTF.

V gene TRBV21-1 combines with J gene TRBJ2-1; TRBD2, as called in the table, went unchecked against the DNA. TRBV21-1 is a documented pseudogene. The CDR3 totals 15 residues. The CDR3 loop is CASSKGLAGWDEQFF. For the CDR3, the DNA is TGTGCCAGCAGCAAAGGCCTAGCGGGATGGGATGAGCAGTTCTTC.

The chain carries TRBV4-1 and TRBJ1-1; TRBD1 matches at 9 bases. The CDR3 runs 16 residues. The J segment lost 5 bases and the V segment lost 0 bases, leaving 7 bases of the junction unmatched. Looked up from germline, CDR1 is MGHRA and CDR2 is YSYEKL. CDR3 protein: CASSQDPDRGWTEAFF. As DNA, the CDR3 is TGCGCCAGCAGCCAAGATCCCGACAGGGGGTGGACTGAAGCTTTCTTT.

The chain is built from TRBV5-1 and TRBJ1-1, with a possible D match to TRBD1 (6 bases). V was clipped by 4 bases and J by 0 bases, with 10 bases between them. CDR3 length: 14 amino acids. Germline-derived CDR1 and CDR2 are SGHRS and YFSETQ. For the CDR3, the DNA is TGCGCCAGCAGCGTGGACAGCATGAACACTGAAGCTTTCTTT. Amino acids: CASSVDSMNTEAFF. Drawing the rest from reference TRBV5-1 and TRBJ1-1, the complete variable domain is KAGVTQTPRYLIKTRGQQVTLSCSPISGHRSVSWYQQTPGQGLQFLFEYFSETQRNKGNFPGRFSGRQFSNSRSEMNVSTLELGDSALYLCASSVDSMNTEAFFGQGTRLTVV.

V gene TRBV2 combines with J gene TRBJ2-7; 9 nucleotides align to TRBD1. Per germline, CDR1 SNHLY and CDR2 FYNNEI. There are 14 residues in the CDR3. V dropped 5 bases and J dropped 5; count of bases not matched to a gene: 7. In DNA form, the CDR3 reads TGTGCCAGCAGTTCCGGGACAGGGAGCCACGAGCAGTACTTC. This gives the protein CASSSGTGSHEQYF.

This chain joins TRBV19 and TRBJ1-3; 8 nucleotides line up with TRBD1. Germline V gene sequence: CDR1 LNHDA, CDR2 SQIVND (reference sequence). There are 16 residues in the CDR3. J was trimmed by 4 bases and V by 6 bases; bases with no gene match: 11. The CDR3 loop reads CASRPPRQGRGNTIYF. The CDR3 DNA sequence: TGTGCCAGTAGGCCGCCCCGACAGGGGCGAGGAAACACCATATATTTT.

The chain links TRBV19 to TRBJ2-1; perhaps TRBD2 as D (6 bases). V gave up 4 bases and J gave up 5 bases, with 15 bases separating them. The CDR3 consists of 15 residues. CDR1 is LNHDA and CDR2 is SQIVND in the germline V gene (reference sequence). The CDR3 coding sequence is TGTGCCAGTAGTAAATCGGGGGTCGGTGACAATGAGCAGTTCTTC. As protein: CASSKSGVGDNEQFF.

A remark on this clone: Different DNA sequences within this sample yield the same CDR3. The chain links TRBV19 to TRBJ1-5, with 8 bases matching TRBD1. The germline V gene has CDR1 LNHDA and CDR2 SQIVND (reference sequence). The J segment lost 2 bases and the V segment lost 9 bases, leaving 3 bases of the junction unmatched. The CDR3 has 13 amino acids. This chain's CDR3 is CASSDRGNQPQHF. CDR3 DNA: TGTGCCAGCTCGGACAGGGGCAATCAGCCCCAGCATTTT.

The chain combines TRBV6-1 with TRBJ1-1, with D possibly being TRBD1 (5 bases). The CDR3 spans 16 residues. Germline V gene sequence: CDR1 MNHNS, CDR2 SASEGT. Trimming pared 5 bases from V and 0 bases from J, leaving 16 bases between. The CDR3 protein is CASSKDPGLMNTEAFF. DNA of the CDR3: TGTGCCAGCAGTAAAGACCCGGGACTGATGAACACTGAAGCTTTCTTT.